Included here is one T cell receptor beta chain sequence, with context. Its cognate antigen is unknown. The data derive from a study of OX40 agonist ivuxolimab in advanced cancers. In the study overall: Ivuxolimab doses were 0.01, 0.1, 0.3, 1.5, 3 or 10 mg/kg every 2 weeks. Dose-escalation patients suffered from hepatocellular carcinoma, melanoma, renal cell or head and neck cancer.

The germline CDR1 and CDR2 sequences are SEHNR and FQNEAQ (reference sequence). This CDR3 has 13 residues. V trimming: 1 base; J trimming: 8 bases; junction bases outside the gene matches: 2. Regarding the study as a whole: A proportion of nonresponders additionally exhibited low normalized T-cell clonal expansion. Blood T cells, both CD4+ and CD8+, expanded clonally by week 6 at 0.1 to 3.0 mg/kg.

Measured with immunoSEQ multiplex PCR; TCRdb has only the in-frame clones, and not every one. The table lists 100,000 or so clones, 95% to 96% of them singletons, with about 2.1% in the top ten. The V call is TRBV7-9, the J call TRBJ1-1; TRBD1 matches at 9 bases. Specimen: CD4+ or CD8+ T cells sorted from blood, collected in a trial of the OX40 agonist ivuxolimab. The TCR originated in an adult with an advanced solid tumor such as melanoma, head and neck, liver or kidney cancer. Written as DNA, the CDR3 is TGTGCCAGCAGCTTAGTAACAGGGGGCGAAGCTTTCTTT. It encodes CASSLVTGGEAFF.